This T cell receptor beta chain was found in a study of cytomegalovirus exposure and HLA in healthy donors (dated by TCRdb to 2016 to 2017). Some background on the complete study: An earlier analysis of fewer than 750 of the donors reported over 250 Gb of sequence data and 95 million to 130 million unique TCR beta sequences obtained from some 200 million T cells. Approximately 300 gigabases of sequencing data and about 92 million unique TCR sequences made up an early release that covered approximately 700 HLA-typed donors. The genetic ancestry cluster associated with self-reported Caucasian donors included about 84% of the 398 genotyped donors. The aim of the study was to test whether cataloging public T cell receptors could identify signatures of past pathogen exposure. Using immunosequencing, the study profiled T cell repertoires from some 670 subjects and related those repertoires to cytomegalovirus serostatus. Along with the approximately 670-subject first cohort, a separate validation cohort of around 120 different subjects was used. The study combined high-throughput TCR immunosequencing, statistical association of individual TCRs with disease status, and machine learning to predict cytomegalovirus infection status. A later analysis re-examined previously published TCR beta repertoires from just over 650 donors and added high-resolution HLA genotyping to investigate patterns of TCR occurrence. In the later analysis, no new phenotypic data were used to find candidate immune exposures; instead, reliance was placed on TCR beta sequences and their occurrence across donors. An earlier analysis of 587 of the donors used high-throughput TCR beta sequencing to judge whether each TCR beta V gene segment behaved as functional or pseudogenic. Donor age, sex, ethnicity and CMV serostatus were compiled alongside the repertoire data. A later genetic analysis used genome-wide SNP genotypes for about 60% of the roughly 700 donors, treating that subset as a discovery cohort. All discovery cohort repertoires had been generated on a single sequencing platform. HLA typing included class I and class II loci at four-digit resolution. Typing coverage differed by locus: A, B, C, DRB1 and DQB1 were typed in about 629-640 donors, DQA1 in 500 to 550, DPA1 in around 600, and DPB1 in just under 490. Roughly five DR-DQ haplotypes were handled as single units for association and clustering because linkage in the cohort was strong. Among around 400 genotyped donors of the cohort, an average of 235,054 unique TCR beta nucleotide sequences were sequenced per donor, 15% to 20% of them non-productive.

With respect to this clone: Its antigen is still unknown. One base away there is no much larger clone; base qualities are not given.

What the research found in general, with its limitations: According to the authors, the approach could potentially be generalized to other disease states and immunological phenotypes. Linkage disequilibrium might explain the correlated functional status among segregating V segments, but an unknown experimental factor could not be ruled out. Because HLA typing was unavailable for some donors at each locus, only the typed subset was used in association tests. In an earlier analysis of approximately 590 of the donors, most TCR beta V segments appeared in productive rearrangements about 87% or about 30% of the time, broadly matching IMGT annotations. Most TCR sequences were observed very rarely across donors, whereas some public TCRs were present in many individuals. Several of the top co-occurrence clusters appeared to be linked to parvovirus B19, influenza, CMV and Epstein-Barr virus, according to a later analysis. In vitro tests confirmed that a few of the cytomegalovirus-associated TCR beta chains recognize cytomegalovirus antigens. A group of highly shared sequence variants was considered likely to be a technical artifact of the sequencing pipeline. Most CMV-associated TCR beta chains appeared to be HLA-restricted in a later analysis, and the HLA associations seemed to be driven largely by CMV exposure. The study listed 150 to 200 TCR beta chains as associated with cytomegalovirus. According to a later analysis, TCR association rates differed among HLA loci, with DRB1 alleles showing the most associated TCRs and HLA-C alleles showing the fewest. A later analysis found that HLA-associated TCR beta chains were more clonally expanded and had lower generation probabilities than equally common non-associated chains. Some IMGT-functional V segments, including TRBV6-2 and TRBV6-3, could not be told apart with the 87-base-pair reads, so those segments were excluded. This cohort had only TCR beta chains sequenced, and the lack of alpha or paired-chain data limited which features could be detected. Compared with the 666-donor mean, donors in an Asian-associated ancestry cluster had fewer N-insertions in productive TCRs, according to a later genetic analysis. A later genetic analysis associated a missense DCLRE1C variant with V-gene and J-gene trimming of TCR beta chains, and an independent cohort replicated the association. In both the original and validation cohorts, the classifier was reported to diagnose cytomegalovirus status with high specificity and sensitivity. Immune exposure information for the cohort was limited to CMV serostatus. Strong co-occurrence of HLA alleles, especially DR and DQ, made assigning TCR associations to individual alleles difficult. The earlier analysis of fewer than 750 of the donors excluded 15 to 20 rarely observed V segments, including chromosome 9 orphons, because counts were too low. Presence/absence analyses assumed roughly uniform sequencing depth across donors, an assumption that may not hold. A further reported finding was that TCR beta sequences accurately predicted the HLA-A and HLA-B alleles for most subjects in the first cohort. At a false discovery rate of 0.05, a later analysis linked 16,951 TCR beta sequences to specific HLA alleles.

The library was obtained by the immunoSEQ multiplex PCR assay. A mixture of 60 forward primers for TCR Vbeta segments and 13 reverse primers for TCR Jbeta segments was used in the multiplex PCR. A multiplex PCR assay on genomic DNA amplified the CDR3 region of rearranged TCR beta genes. The Illumina HiSeq System was used to sequence the amplified TCR beta libraries as 87-base-pair reads. The original methods were these. A later analysis counted tens of millions of unique TCR beta chains across the 550 to 750 repertoires, and some 11 million of these chains were shared by at least two donors. A nearest-neighbor algorithm error-corrected the raw reads and collapsed the reads into unique sequences, merging closely related sequences to remove PCR and sequencing errors. CDR3 sequences were aligned to IMGT reference sequences to assign V, D and J gene segments. For a sequence to be retained, at least a six-nucleotide match to both a V gene segment and a J gene segment was required. Rearrangements were classified as productive when the CDR3 lacked stop codons and remained in frame with V and J, and all other rearrangements were classified as non-productive. Following IMGT convention, CDR3 was defined as the stretch from the second conserved V-encoded cysteine to the conserved J-encoded phenylalanine. The earlier analysis of 500 to 750 of the donors excluded any sequence lacking an unambiguous match to a single V gene segment. An earlier analysis of 500 to 600 of the donors classified V segments as functional when productive rearrangements were above 56.7% and as segregating when the standard deviation between donors was above 5%. A statistical classification framework was built for diagnosing cytomegalovirus status from the catalog of TCR beta chain sequences. In a later analysis, TCR nucleotide sequences were compared against IMGT/GENE-DB human TR gene sequences so that V and J genes could be assigned. Using the TCRdist pipeline, a later analysis assigned CDR3 sequences along with most-parsimonious VDJ recombination scenarios. In a later analysis, each TCR beta chain was defined by its CDR3 amino acid sequence together with its V-gene family, and reads without a unique V-gene family were excluded. In a later analysis, fewer than 600 highly shared, low-generation-probability nucleotide sequences were removed to address suspected cross-contamination and a sequencing artifact. In a later analysis, a clonal expansion index was calculated for each public chain from normalized within-repertoire ranks of inferred template counts. In a later analysis, generation probabilities were computed using a VDJ recombination model fitted to out-of-frame rearrangements, and the results were checked against IGoR. A later analysis scored TCR-TCR, TCR-HLA and TCR-CMV co-occurrence with hypergeometric tests, applying a repertoire-size bias correction to TCR pairs. To estimate false discovery rates, a later analysis permuted the HLA or CMV assignments 20 times. In a later analysis, co-occurring TCRs were grouped with DBSCAN, and TCRdist sequence similarity was added when clustering was performed within HLA-allele-positive subsets. Repertoires with fewer than 30,000 or more than 120,000 public chains, plus five repertoires with anomalous nucleotide sharing, were excluded from co-occurrence clustering. TCRdb's version of the immuneACCESS table is confined to in-frame rearrangements and falls short of the full clone set. An unresolved V gene accounts for under half of the shortfall where checked; the remainder is of unknown origin. The DNA was the basis for D and trimming; V, J and clone size are from that table. The sample has roughly 140,000 clones on record, over 60% of them singletons. Clones ranked in the top ten supply 4.5% to 5% of the sample.

Including cysteine and phenylalanine, the CDR3 has 16 amino acids. Just CDR3 DNA is preserved here, 48 bases in frame from base 1. Between the V and J ends, shortened by 0 bases and 5 bases respectively, the junction contains 13 bases. Taken from the germline V gene, the CDR1 and CDR2 loops are ENHRY and SYGVKD. The cohort comprised fewer than 700 healthy bone marrow donors. At the time of sampling, every cohort member was nominally healthy, though immune exposures that went unrecorded were likely present. The donor tested CMV seronegative and was one of the 352 seronegative cohort members. Each donor provided a peripheral blood sample, and peripheral blood mononuclear cells were used for TCR beta sequencing. The Qiagen DNeasy Blood Extraction Kit was used to extract genomic DNA from the blood cell samples.

This receptor was taken from a woman between 50 and 59 years old in good health and CMV-seronegative. Here the chain combines TRBV10-3 and TRBJ1-4; the D region possibly corresponds to TRBD1 (5 bases align). Sequencing was done on a sample of PBMCs. The nucleotides are TGTGCCATCAGTGAGTCGACGGGACTGAAGAATGAAAAACTGTTTTTT. It encodes CAISESTGLKNEKLFF.